Listed below are T cell receptor beta chains from one sample, sequenced in a study of T cell repertoires in cytomegalovirus infection. Their antigens are not known. One entry per CDR3 protein, called by TCRdb with MiXCR from the reads. The sample lists hundreds of thousands of distinct CDR3 sequences, around 31% seen once, with 15% to 20% in the top ten. Source: cultured PBMCs, taken from culture after CMV antigen stimulation. These receptors were obtained from a human donor in good health (CMV status not recorded). Some clones in this sample may be carry-over from other donors' samples. The CDR3 runs from the conserved cysteine through the conserved F or W. The order of the fields is clone size, V gene, D gene, J gene, CDR3 protein, CDR3 DNA. The D gene is left open where the match is weak. Expanded clones are given a class, and other clones once, few, many or no size at all.

>.|TRBV11-2|.|TRBJ1-3
CASSLVPFSGGGGNTIYF
TGTGCCAGCAGCTTAGTTCCCTTTTCCGGGGGAGGTGGAAACACCATATATTTT
>few|TRBV5-1|.|TRBJ1-2
CASSLGYANYGYTF
TGCGCCAGCAGCTTGGGGTACGCGAACTATGGCTACACCTTC
>many|TRBV7-2|TRBD2|TRBJ2-3
CASSFKAGSTDTQYF
TGTGCCAGCAGCTTCAAAGCGGGGAGCACAGATACGCAGTATTTT
>.|TRBV19|.|TRBJ2-1
CASSIRRAHTNEQFF
TGTGCCAGTAGTATACGCAGGGCCCATACCAATGAGCAGTTCTTC
>few|TRBV12-3/TRBV12-4|.|TRBJ1-1
CASSLRQPRAEAFF
TGTGCCAGCAGTTTACGACAACCGAGGGCTGAAGCTTTCTTT
>.|TRBV20-1|TRBD2|TRBJ2-1
CSAKRSGNNEQFF
TGCAGTGCTAAGCGAAGCGGGAACAATGAGCAGTTCTTC
>.|TRBV15|.|TRBJ1-2
CATSRDRGGVGYTF
TGTGCCACCAGCAGAGATCGGGGGGGAGTCGGCTACACCTTC
>few|TRBV12-3/TRBV12-4|TRBD1|TRBJ2-7
CASSQNNRGYYEQYF
TGTGCCAGCAGCCAAAATAACAGGGGATACTACGAGCAGTACTTC
>.|TRBV27|.|TRBJ1-5
CASSRSGQPQHF
TGTGCCAGCAGCCGGTCTGGACAGCCCCAGCATTTT
>.|TRBV27|TRBD1|TRBJ2-7
CAVSGTGRYEQYF
TGTGCCGTGAGTGGGACAGGGCGGTACGAGCAGTACTTC
>.|TRBV12-3/TRBV12-4|TRBD1|TRBJ2-3
CASSQGALTDTQYF
TGTGCCAGCTCTCAGGGGGCTCTCACAGATACGCAGTATTTT
>.|TRBV7-9|.|TRBJ1-3
CASNLQSSGNTIYF
TGTGCCAGCAACCTACAGAGCTCTGGAAACACCATATATTTT
>few|TRBV7-8|.|TRBJ2-3
CASSSRFGTYADTQYF
TGTGCCAGCAGCAGTAGGTTCGGGACTTACGCAGATACGCAGTATTTT
>many|TRBV7-2|TRBD1|TRBJ1-2
CASSLAGTGGHGYTF
TGTGCCAGCAGCTTAGCGGGGACAGGGGGGCATGGCTACACCTTC
>few|TRBV7-6|TRBD2|TRBJ2-1
CASSLVVGGPSGEQFF
TGTGCCAGCAGCTTAGTGGTGGGAGGGCCATCGGGAGAGCAGTTCTTC
>.|TRBV4-3|TRBD2|TRBJ2-7
CASSQGPGLGSYEQYF
TGCGCCAGCAGCCAGGGGCCGGGACTAGGGTCCTACGAGCAGTACTTC
>.|TRBV6-6|.|TRBJ1-5
CASSYRRDNQPQHF
TGTGCCAGCAGTTACCGCAGGGACAATCAGCCCCAGCATTTT
>.|TRBV20-1|.|TRBJ2-3
CSARVEWEVSDTQYF
TGCAGTGCTAGAGTGGAGTGGGAGGTGTCAGATACGCAGTATTTT